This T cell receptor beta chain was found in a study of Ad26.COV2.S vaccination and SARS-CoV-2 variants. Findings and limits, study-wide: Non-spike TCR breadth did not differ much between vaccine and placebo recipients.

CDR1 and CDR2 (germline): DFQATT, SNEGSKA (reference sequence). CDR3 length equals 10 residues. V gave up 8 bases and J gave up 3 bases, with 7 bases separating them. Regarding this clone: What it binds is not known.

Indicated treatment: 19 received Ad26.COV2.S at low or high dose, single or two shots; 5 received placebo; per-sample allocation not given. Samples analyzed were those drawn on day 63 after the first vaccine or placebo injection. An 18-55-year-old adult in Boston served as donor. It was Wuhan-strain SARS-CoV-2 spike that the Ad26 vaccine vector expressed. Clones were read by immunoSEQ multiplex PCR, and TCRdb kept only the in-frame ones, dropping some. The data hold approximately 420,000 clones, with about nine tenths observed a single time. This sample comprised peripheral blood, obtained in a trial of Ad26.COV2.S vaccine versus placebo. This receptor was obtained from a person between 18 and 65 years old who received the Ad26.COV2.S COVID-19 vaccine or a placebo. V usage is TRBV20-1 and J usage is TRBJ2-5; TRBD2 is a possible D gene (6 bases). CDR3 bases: TGCAGTTGGGGGGAAGAGACCCAGTACTTC. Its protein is CSWGEETQYF.